The 16 T cell receptor beta chains below come from one sample, sequenced in a study of tumor-infiltrating lymphocytes in primary liver carcinoma. They got blood RNA out of unsorted whole blood and also pulled out germline DNA. The researchers produced TCR beta cDNA from around 500 ng total RNA with a constant-region primer. ARM-PCR was slightly modified, and three nested multiplex PCR rounds with it gave rise to the TCR beta libraries. Primers for the first two PCR rounds were TRBV1-TRBV30 forward primers and a C-beta reverse primer (roughly 10 cycles per round). From the multiplex PCR reads, TCRdb called clonotypes with MiXCR, one entry per CDR3 protein. This table holds 310,000 or so distinct CDR3 sequences, around three fifths found once. Sequencing was carried out using peripheral blood. The receptors shown here come from a woman under 40 with primary liver carcinoma and hepatitis B virus infection.

Ten or more counts support this clonotype. The V call is TRBV14, the J call TRBJ2-1; 7 nucleotides line up with TRBD2. V dropped 3 bases and J dropped 9; count of bases not matched to a gene: 5. Germline loops: CDR1 SGHDN, CDR2 FVKESK. The CDR3 spans 13 residues. CDR3 bases: TGTGCCAGCAGCCATCGAGGGAGGGTTGAGCAGTTCTTC. This gives the protein CASSHRGRVEQFF.

Comment on this clonotype: The junction departs from germline at one end; a sequencing error may be responsible. The chain uses TRBV11-1 and TRBJ2-6; maybe TRBD1 (5 bases). Per germline, CDR1 SGHAT and CDR2 FQDESV (reference sequence). This CDR3 has 15 amino acids. Here the CDR3 reads CASSLAGAGANVMIF. The CDR3 DNA follows: TGTGCCAGCAGCTTAGCAGGGGCTGGGGCCAACGTCATGATTTTC.

To note about this clonotype: A junction end diverges from the germline sequence, so it may reflect a read error. The chain couples TRBV4-1 to TRBJ2-2; D is perhaps TRBD2 (6 bases). CDR1 is MGHRA, CDR2 YSYEKL, per germline. The CDR3 has 18 amino acids. CDR3: CAISPPLTGLAFTGELFF. For the CDR3, the DNA is TGCGCCATCAGCCCCCCCTTAACAGGCCTAGCGTTCACCGGGGAGCTGTTTTTT.

This clonotype was observed a handful of times. The chain links TRBV13 to TRBJ2-1; D remains ambiguous. The CDR3 totals 12 residues. Looked up from germline, CDR1 is PRHDT and CDR2 is FYEKMQ (reference sequence). V was shortened by 0 bases and J by 10 bases, with 7 bases between the two germline ends. The CDR3 DNA is TGTGCCAGCAGCTTAGGCGGAATCGAGCAGTTCTTC. Protein product: CASSLGGIEQFF. Using reference TRBV13 and TRBJ2-1 for the parts outside the CDR3, the full variable domain is AAGVIQSPRHLIKEKRETATLKCYPIPRHDTVYWYQQGPGQDPQFLISFYEKMQSDKGSIPDRFSAQQFSDYHSELNMSSLELGDSALYFCASSLGGIEQFFGPGTRLTVL.

This clonotype has more than one count but fewer than ten. The chain recombines TRBV29-1 with TRBJ2-7; 7 positions agree with TRBD1. The CDR3 is made up of 12 amino acids. Losses at the gene ends were 4 bases for V and 3 bases for J; bases not matched to a gene: 3. Germline V gene lookup returns CDR1 SQVTM and CDR2 ANQGSEA. The CDR3 region has the DNA TGCAGCGTTGGGACAGGACTCTACGAGCAGTACTTC. Translation: CSVGTGLYEQYF.

V is TRBV5-1 and J is TRBJ2-7, with TRBD2 as a possible D gene (7 bases). V lost 6 bases and J 7 bases, leaving 20 bases between the germline ends. The CDR3 length is 14 residues. Germline values: CDR1 SGHRS, CDR2 YFSETQ. In nucleotides, the CDR3 is TGCGCCAGCAAGGCTAGGGGGGGCGACTATGAGCAGTACTTC. Amino acid sequence: CASKARGGDYEQYF.

About this clonotype itself: This could be a read error, since a much larger clone is one nucleotide away. The CDR3 does not end in the conserved phenylalanine or tryptophan, so this is likely a read error. V is TRBV29-1 and J is TRBJ2-2; D is tentatively TRBD1 or TRBD2 (5 bases each). The CDR3 consists of 15 residues. Deletions cut 5 bases from V and 2 bases from J, with 15 bases between. Per the germline V gene, CDR1 is SQVTM and CDR2 is ANQGSEA. This CDR3 is CSVKRDAINTGELFY. The DNA of the CDR3 is TGCAGCGTTAAGAGGGACGCCATCAACACCGGGGAGCTGTTTTAT.

This clonotype was recorded a few times. In DNA form, the CDR3 reads TGCGCCAGCAGCCAAGAGGAGGTAGACTACTACAATGAGCAGTTCTTC. Translating it yields CASSQEEVDYYNEQFF. The chain links TRBV4-3 to TRBJ2-1; D perhaps matches TRBD2 (5 bases). The CDR3 has 16 residues. Germline CDR1 LGHNA, CDR2 YSLEER. Trimming took 0 bases from V and 3 from J, leaving 12 bases between them.

This clonotype showed up many times. This chain joins TRBV12-3 or TRBV12-4 and TRBJ2-1; D call uncertain. The CDR3 totals 15 residues. With 7 bases removed from V and 0 bases from J, the gap between germline ends came to 13 bases. The CDR3 region is CASTVVGRSYNEQFF. CDR3 nucleotides: TGTGCCAGCACCGTGGTAGGCCGCTCCTACAATGAGCAGTTCTTC.

This clonotype has a count of ten or more. The chain combines TRBV5-4 with TRBJ2-7; TRBD2 matches at 11 bases. Unmatched junction bases numbered 4, after V lost 1 base and J lost 4 bases. The CDR3 is made up of 15 amino acids. In germline, CDR1 is SGHNT, CDR2 YYREEE (reference sequence). The CDR3 sequence is CASSLRLAGTYEQYF. CDR3 coding DNA: TGTGCCAGCAGCTTGAGACTAGCGGGGACATACGAGCAGTACTTC. Filled out from reference TRBV5-4 and TRBJ2-7, the complete variable domain reads ETGVTQSPTHLIKTRGQQVTLRCSSQSGHNTVSWYQQALGQGPQFIFQYYREEENGRGNFPPRFSGLQFPNYSSELNVNALELDDSALYLCASSLRLAGTYEQYFGPGTRLTVT.

Written as DNA, the CDR3 is TGTGCCAGCAGTTTTCTAGGCAATCAGCCCCAGTATTTT. This codes for CASSFLGNQPQYF. The J gene is TRBJ1-5, the V gene TRBV12-3 or TRBV12-4; D is unresolved. Near its end, the DNA agrees better with TRBJ2-3, so the J call may be wrong. This CDR3 is built from 13 residues.

Points on this clonotype: A much larger clone is a single base away; this may be a read error. The genes are TRBV29-1 and TRBJ2-5; D gene ambiguous. Germline CDR1 reads SQVTM; CDR2 reads ANQGSEA. This CDR3 has 10 residues. This CDR3 is CSVVGEIQYF. CDR3 sequence (DNA): TGCAGCGTTGTTGGAGAGATCCAGTACTTC.

The J gene is TRBJ1-1, the V gene TRBV29-1; D unresolved. Trimming took off 8 bases at V and 1 base at J, with 14 bases between the two ends. The germline V gene encodes CDR1 SQVTM and CDR2 ANQGSEA. This CDR3 is 13 amino acids long. In DNA form, the CDR3 reads TGCAGCATCCTAAAAACTACGAACACTGAAGCTTTCTTT. The encoded protein is CSILKTTNTEAFF.

The CDR3 region is CSVWGIAGGYEQYF. CDR3 DNA: TGCAGCGTTTGGGGGATAGCGGGGGGGTACGAGCAGTACTTC. The chain recombines TRBV29-1 with TRBJ2-7; 11 bases are a match to TRBD2. The CDR3 is 14 amino acids. From germline, CDR1 is SQVTM and CDR2 ANQGSEA. Trimming took 5 bases from V and 4 from J; bases not matched to a gene: 7.

The gene calls are TRBV30 and TRBJ2-1, with TRBD2 matching over 7 bases. Per germline, CDR1 GTSNPN and CDR2 SVGIG (reference sequence). The CDR3 extends over 14 amino acids. The V gene end was trimmed by 1 base and the J gene end by 8 bases; junction bases not matched to a gene: 8. The CDR3 reads CAWSAGLHNDEQFF. CDR3 nucleotide sequence: TGTGCCTGGAGTGCGGGACTACACAACGATGAGCAGTTCTTC. The full variable domain, rest sourced from reference TRBV30 and TRBJ2-1, is SQTIHQWPATLVQPVGSPLSLECTVEGTSNPNLYWYRQAAGRGLQLLFYSVGIGQISSEVPQNLSASRPQDRQFILSSKKLLLSDSGFYLCAWSAGLHNDEQFFGPGTRLTVL.

The rearrangement joins TRBV7-9 to TRBJ2-1; 11 nucleotides line up with TRBD2. The CDR3 has 16 amino acids. Trimming at V came to 4 bases and at J to 7 bases, leaving 9 bases not matched to a gene. CDR1 and CDR2 from the germline V gene are SEHNR and FQNEAQ (reference sequence). The CDR3 protein is CASSSNVAGGPNEQFF. In DNA form, the CDR3 reads TGTGCCAGCAGCTCAAACGTAGCGGGAGGGCCTAATGAGCAGTTCTTC.